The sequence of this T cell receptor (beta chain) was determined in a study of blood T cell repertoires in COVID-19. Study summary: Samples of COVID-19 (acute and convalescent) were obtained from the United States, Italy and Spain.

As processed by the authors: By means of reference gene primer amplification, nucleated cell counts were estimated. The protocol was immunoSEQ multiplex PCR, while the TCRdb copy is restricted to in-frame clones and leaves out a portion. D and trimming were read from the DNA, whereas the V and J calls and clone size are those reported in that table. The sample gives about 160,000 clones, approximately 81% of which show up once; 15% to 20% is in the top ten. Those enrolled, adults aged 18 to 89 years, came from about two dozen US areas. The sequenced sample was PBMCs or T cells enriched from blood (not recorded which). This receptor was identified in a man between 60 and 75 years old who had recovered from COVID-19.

CDR3 coding DNA: TGTGCCACCAGTGATGGGACTAGCCCTCGTTGGGAGACCCAGTACTTC. It specifies CATSDGTSPRWETQYF. The chain uses TRBV24-1 and TRBJ2-5; 9 bases fit TRBD2. V was clipped by 3 bases and J by 5 bases; unmatched bases: 9. CDR1 and CDR2 from the germline V gene are KGHDR and SFDVKD. The CDR3 is made up of 16 amino acids.